The present T cell receptor (beta chain) was sequenced within a study of OX40 agonist ivuxolimab in advanced cancers. Turning to the study itself: In this cohort, patients received ivuxolimab, an agonistic anti-OX40 (CD134) antibody. Patients were treated with intravenous ivuxolimab, dosed at 0.01 to 10 mg/kg and infused every 2 weeks. Study results and caveats: Also present in some nonresponders was a low level of normalized T-cell clonal expansion.

Sequenced by immunoSEQ multiplex PCR; TCRdb stores in-frame clones only, minus some. The table has around 70,000 clones, roughly nine tenths seen once. The CDR3 runs to 13 residues. Germline V gene lookup returns CDR1 SGHRS and CDR2 YFSETQ. Trimming shortened V by 3 bases and J by 0 bases, and 7 bases separated the two germline ends. For this clone: Its antigen is not known.

This TCR was sampled from an adult with an advanced solid tumor such as melanoma, head and neck, liver or kidney cancer. Source: CD4+ or CD8+ T cells sorted from blood, taken in a trial of the OX40 agonist ivuxolimab. The chain carries TRBV5-1 and TRBJ2-7, with D possibly being TRBD1 (6 bases). CDR3 in amino acids: CASSWDTSYEQYF. CDR3 in DNA: TGCGCCAGCAGCTGGGACACCTCCTACGAGCAGTACTTC.